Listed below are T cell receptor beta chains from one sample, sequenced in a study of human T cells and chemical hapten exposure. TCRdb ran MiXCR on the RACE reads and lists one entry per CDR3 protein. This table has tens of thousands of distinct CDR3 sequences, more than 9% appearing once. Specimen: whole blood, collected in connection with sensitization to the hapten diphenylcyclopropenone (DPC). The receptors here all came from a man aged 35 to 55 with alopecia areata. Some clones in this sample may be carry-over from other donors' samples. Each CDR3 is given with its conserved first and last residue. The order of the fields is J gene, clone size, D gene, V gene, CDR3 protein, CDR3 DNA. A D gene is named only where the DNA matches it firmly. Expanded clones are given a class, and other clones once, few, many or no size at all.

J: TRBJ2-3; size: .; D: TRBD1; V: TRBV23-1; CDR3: CASSQPPDRESTDTQYF; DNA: TGCGCCAGCAGTCAACCCCCGGACAGGGAGAGCACAGATACGCAGTATTTT
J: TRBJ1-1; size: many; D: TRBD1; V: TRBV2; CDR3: CASSTGPMNTEAFF; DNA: TGTGCCAGCTCGACAGGGCCGATGAACACTGAAGCTTTCTTT
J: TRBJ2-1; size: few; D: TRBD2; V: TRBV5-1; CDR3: CASSLVIAGVKNEQFF; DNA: TGCGCCAGCAGCTTGGTGATAGCGGGAGTGAAGAATGAGCAGTTCTTC
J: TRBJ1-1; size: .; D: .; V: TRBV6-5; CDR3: CASSYGKGNTEAFF; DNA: TGTGCCAGCAGTTACGGTAAGGGGAACACTGAAGCTTTCTTT
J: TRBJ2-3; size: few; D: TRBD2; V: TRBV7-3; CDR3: CASSLKLAGVGTDTQYF; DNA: TGTGCCAGCAGCTTAAAGTTGGCGGGAGTAGGAACAGATACGCAGTATTTT
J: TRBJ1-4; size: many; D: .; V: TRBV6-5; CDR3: CASSPLFSGGEKLFF; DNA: TGTGCCAGCAGTCCCCTTTTTAGCGGGGGTGAAAAACTGTTTTTT
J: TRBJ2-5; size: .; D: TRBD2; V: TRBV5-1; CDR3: CASSLEGTSVPYQETQYF; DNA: TGCGCCAGCAGCTTGGAGGGGACTAGCGTACCGTACCAAGAGACCCAGTACTTC
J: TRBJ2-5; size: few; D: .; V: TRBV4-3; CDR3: CASSPDRGVEETQYF; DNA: TGCGCCAGCAGCCCAGATCGCGGAGTAGAAGAGACCCAGTACTTC
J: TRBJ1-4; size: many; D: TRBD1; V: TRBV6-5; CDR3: CASRRATGAGEKLFF; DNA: TGTGCCAGCAGGAGAGCGACAGGGGCGGGCGAAAAACTGTTTTTT
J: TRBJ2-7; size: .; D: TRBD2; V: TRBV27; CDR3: CASSPGTSEQYF; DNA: TGTGCCAGCAGTCCCGGGACTAGCGAGCAGTACTTC
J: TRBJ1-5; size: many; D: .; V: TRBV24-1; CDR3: CATNQGGNQPQHF; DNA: TGTGCCACCAATCAGGGTGGCAATCAGCCCCAGCATTTT
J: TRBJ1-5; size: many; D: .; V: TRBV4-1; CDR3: CASSQVGGGQPQHF; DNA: TGCGCCAGCAGCCAAGTGGGGGGCGGACAGCCCCAGCATTTT
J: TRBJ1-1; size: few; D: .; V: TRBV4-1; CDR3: CASSQGGRPETEAFF; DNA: TGCGCCAGCAGCCAAGGAGGACGGCCGGAGACTGAAGCTTTCTTT
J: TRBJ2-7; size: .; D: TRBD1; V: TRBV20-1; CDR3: CSADPGTGGYEQYF; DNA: TGCAGTGCCGATCCTGGGACAGGAGGCTACGAGCAGTACTTC
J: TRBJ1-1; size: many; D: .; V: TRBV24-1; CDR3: CATSSGPNTEAFF; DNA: TGTGCCACCAGTTCGGGACCCAACACTGAAGCTTTCTTT
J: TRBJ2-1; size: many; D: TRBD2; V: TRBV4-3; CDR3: CASSQYSGRIRNEQFF; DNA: TGCGCCAGCAGCCAGTACAGCGGGAGGATTCGCAATGAGCAGTTCTTC
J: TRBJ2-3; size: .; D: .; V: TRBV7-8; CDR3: CASSLTTGSTGGGGTQYF; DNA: TGTGCCAGCAGTCTAACGACCGGAAGCACGGGTGGAGGGGGTACGCAGTATTTT
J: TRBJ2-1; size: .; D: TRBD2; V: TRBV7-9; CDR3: CASSLAGTSGSDEQFF; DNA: TGTGCCAGCAGCTTAGCCGGGACTAGCGGGAGTGATGAGCAGTTCTTC
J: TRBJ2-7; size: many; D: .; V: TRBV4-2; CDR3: CASSQERGYSYEQYF; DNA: TGTGCCAGCAGCCAAGAGCGGGGATACTCCTACGAGCAGTACTTC
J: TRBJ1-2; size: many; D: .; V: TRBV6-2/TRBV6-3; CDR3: CASRQSGYTF; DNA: TGTGCCAGCAGGCAGAGTGGCTACACCTTC
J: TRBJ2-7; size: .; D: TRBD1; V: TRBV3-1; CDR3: CASSQAGTGNNEQYF; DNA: TGTGCCAGCAGCCAGGCCGGGACAGGGAACAACGAGCAGTACTTC
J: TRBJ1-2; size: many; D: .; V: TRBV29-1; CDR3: CSVERGRGTGYTF; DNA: TGCAGCGTTGAAAGGGGAAGGGGGACTGGCTACACCTTC
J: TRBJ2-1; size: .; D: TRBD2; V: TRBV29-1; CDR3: CSVEAGTSGFYNEQFF; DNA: TGCAGCGTTGAAGCTGGGACTAGCGGATTTTACAATGAGCAGTTCTTC